This T cell receptor (beta chain) comes out of a study of blood T cell repertoires in COVID-19. At the level of the study: Sites across the United States, Italy and Spain contributed samples from acute and convalescent COVID-19. Sources were T cells, B-cell-depleted T cells, or PBMCs; the material itself was cDNA or gDNA.

V was clipped by 0 bases and J by 15 bases; unmatched bases: 5. CDR1 is ENHRY, CDR2 SYGVKD, per germline. The CDR3 totals 13 residues. In the original workflow: Amplification of reference gene primers provided the estimated nucleated cell counts. Assay: immunoSEQ multiplex PCR; the TCRdb copy retains only in-frame clones and omits some. D and trimming come from the DNA, and the V and J calls and clone size come from that table. The sample holds tens of thousands of clones; roughly three quarters are singletons and the top ten take about 16%. The rearrangement uses TRBV10-3 and TRBJ2-1, with TRBD2 matching 10 bases. Sequenced material: peripheral blood. This sequence originates from a man in his 70s with active or convalescent COVID-19. The CDR3 protein is CAISESSGGATFF. CDR3 sequence (DNA): TGTGCCATCAGTGAGTCGAGCGGGGGGGCCACGTTCTTC.